These 19 T cell receptor beta chains originate from one sample sequenced in a study of somatic reversion in DOCK8 deficiency. Using EuroClonality-NGS primers, TRB was amplified from around 93 ng genomic DNA in one-step amplicon PCR. TCRdb re-called the multiplex PCR reads through MiXCR, storing one row per CDR3 protein. The sample has roughly 500 distinct CDR3 sequences; roughly 20% are singletons. The sequenced material came from peripheral blood. Receptor source: a human donor with DOCK8 deficiency.

The V gene is TRBV6-2 or TRBV6-3, the J gene TRBJ1-2; D is unresolved. V lost 3 bases, J lost 5 bases, and 16 bases lay in between. Germline values: CDR1 MNHEY, CDR2 SVGEGT. The length of the CDR3 is 15 residues. The CDR3 reads CASSYGPIWVYGYTF. CDR3 nucleotide sequence: TGTGCCAGCAGTTATGGACCCATATGGGTATATGGCTACACCTTC.

This clonotype rates as medium-sized. The chain employs TRBV6-2 or TRBV6-3 and TRBJ1-2; 7 positions match TRBD1. From germline, CDR1 is MNHEY and CDR2 SVGEGT. The CDR3 loop spans 12 amino acids. The V and J ends lost 6 bases and 4 bases, in that order; junction bases with no gene match: 2. This CDR3 is CASRTGVYGYTF. The CDR3 DNA reads TGTGCCAGCAGAACAGGGGTCTATGGCTACACCTTC.

The chain recombines TRBV5-1 with TRBJ2-7; 7 bases are shared with TRBD2. CDR3 length equals 16 residues. V lost 4 bases and J lost 3; bases outside the gene matches: 13. Germline CDR1 SGHRS, CDR2 YFSETQ. The CDR3 DNA reads TGCGCCAGCAGCCGATCGTCCGGCGGGAGACACTACGAGCAGTACTTC. Amino acids: CASSRSSGGRHYEQYF.

This clonotype is classed as large. This sequence joins TRBV19 and TRBJ2-7; weak D call: TRBD2 (5 bases). This CDR3 has 14 amino acids. Germline V gene data show CDR1 as LNHDA and CDR2 as SQIVND (reference sequence). Between the trimmed V and J ends, which lost 5 bases and 2 bases, there was a span of 13 bases. The CDR3 reads CASSDLGETYEQYF. As DNA, the CDR3 is TGTGCCAGTAGTGACCTTGGGGAGACCTACGAGCAGTACTTC.

The genes are TRBV7-9 and TRBJ2-7; the D gene is possibly TRBD1 (6 bases). Germline CDR1 SEHNR, CDR2 FQNEAQ (reference sequence). V lost 5 bases and J lost 3, with 14 bases in between. This CDR3 contains 14 residues. The CDR3 DNA follows: TGTGCCAGCAGCCCCGGGCAGGGGAACTACGAGCAGTACGTC. This translates into CASSPGQGNYEQYV.

This clonotype counts as large. The chain has TRBV20-1 and TRBJ1-5; D uncertain. Trimming left V 0 bases short and J 3 bases short, with 9 bases between. This CDR3 is 14 amino acids long. Germline assignment: CDR1 DFQATT and CDR2 SNEGSKA (reference sequence). CDR3 in amino acids: CSARDRSLNQPQHF. CDR3 sequence (DNA): TGCAGTGCTAGAGACAGGAGCCTCAATCAGCCCCAGCATTTT.

Only a few counts were recorded for this clonotype. V and J are TRBV5-1 and TRBJ1-5; D might be TRBD1 (5 bases). The CDR3 runs to 14 residues. Germline V gene data show CDR1 as SGHRS and CDR2 as YFSETQ. Trimming removed 2 bases at V and 6 bases at J, with 12 bases between. The CDR3 sequence: CASSLGGEGQPQHF. The CDR3 DNA reads as TGCGCCAGCAGCTTAGGAGGGGAGGGTCAGCCCCAGCATTTT.

Sample share makes this clonotype large. The chain carries TRBV19 and TRBJ1-1; D is ambiguous. The germline CDR1 and CDR2 sequences are LNHDA and SQIVND (reference sequence). V lost 2 bases and J lost 7, with 11 bases in between. This CDR3 contains 13 residues. CDR3 sequence reads: CASSIIPPYEAFF. In nucleotides, the CDR3 is TGTGCCAGTAGTATAATCCCCCCTTATGAAGCTTTCTTT. Using reference TRBV19 and TRBJ1-1 for the parts outside the CDR3, the full variable domain is DGGITQSPKYLFRKEGQNVTLSCEQNLNHDAMYWYRQDPGQGLRLIYYSQIVNDFQKGDIAEGYSVSREKKESFPLTVTSAQKNPTAFYLCASSIIPPYEAFFGQGTRLTVV.

The rearrangement joins TRBV7-2 to TRBJ1-5; no clear D. CDR1 and CDR2 (germline): SGHTA, FQGNSA. This CDR3 is built from 15 residues. Deletions cut 0 bases from V and 7 bases from J, with 13 bases between. Here the CDR3 reads CASSLASGLGQPQHF. The CDR3, as DNA: TGTGCCAGCAGCTTAGCGTCAGGACTCGGGCAGCCCCAGCATTTT.

The sample holds a few counts of this clonotype. This chain joins TRBV20-1 and TRBJ2-5; the D gene is possibly TRBD2 (6 bases). Trimming left V 6 bases short and J 3 bases short, with 11 bases between. The CDR3 loop spans 12 amino acids. CDR1 is DFQATT, CDR2 SNEGSKA, per germline (reference sequence). The CDR3: CSAFGGKETQYF. DNA of the CDR3: TGCAGTGCGTTTGGCGGGAAAGAGACCCAGTACTTC.

The chain couples TRBV5-4 to TRBJ1-2; D is uncertain. The CDR3 length is 11 residues. V lost 4 bases, J lost 11 bases, and 12 bases lay in between. Looked up from germline, CDR1 is SGHNT and CDR2 is YYREEE (reference sequence). The CDR3 sequence: CASSGGLSYTF. The CDR3 region has the DNA TGTGCCAGCAGCGGCGGACTTTCTTACACCTTC. The full variable domain, rest sourced from reference TRBV5-4 and TRBJ1-2, is ETGVTQSPTHLIKTRGQQVTLRCSSQSGHNTVSWYQQALGQGPQFIFQYYREEENGRGNFPPRFSGLQFPNYSSELNVNALELDDSALYLCASSGGLSYTFGSGTRLTVV.

With respect to this clonotype: A much larger clone is a single base away; this may be a read error. The genes are TRBV11-2 and TRBJ2-1, with no clear D. CDR3 size: 11 residues. CDR1 is SGHAT, CDR2 FQNNGV, per germline. The DNA of the CDR3 is TGTACCAGCAGCCTAAACAATGAGCAGTTCTTC. This encodes CTSSLNNEQFF. Looking up the rest from reference TRBV11-2 and TRBJ2-1 gives the full variable domain: EAGVAQSPRYKIIEKRQSVAFWCNPISGHATLYWYQQILGQGPKLLIQFQNNGVVDDSQLPKDRFSAERLKGVDSTLKIQPAKLEDSAVYLCTSSLNNEQFFGPGTRLTVL.

This clonotype was detected a few times. The chain links TRBV12-3 or TRBV12-4 to TRBJ2-3; perhaps TRBD2 as D (5 bases). The CDR3 runs to 14 residues. Trimming left V 4 bases short and J 2 bases short, with 10 bases between. The DNA for the CDR3 is TGTGCCAGCAGTTCGGGGAAGGTCACAGATACGCAGTATTTT. This sequence encodes CASSSGKVTDTQYF.

This clonotype was detected a few times. The germline gene is not matched at one end of the junction; a read error may be the cause. The chain carries TRBV10-3 and TRBJ2-3; tentatively, D is TRBD2 (6 bases). CDR1 and CDR2 (germline): ENHRY, SYGVKD. This CDR3 region has 16 residues. The CDR3 DNA sequence: TGTGCCATCTCTTCCCACGGGGGAGTCAACACAGATATGCAGTATTTT. It codes for CAISSHGGVNTDMQYF.

Regarding this clonotype: A much larger clone is a single base away; this may be a read error. V gene TRBV20-1 combines with J gene TRBJ1-2; D not resolved. V lost 6 bases to trimming and J lost 4 bases, with 9 bases between them. This CDR3 is built from 11 residues. Germline V lookup: CDR1 DFQATT, CDR2 SNEGSKA (reference sequence). As DNA, the CDR3 is TGCAGTGCGCTTTCCGGCTATGGCTACACCTTC. It codes for CSALSGYGYTF.

This clonotype is hyperexpanded. The rearrangement joins TRBV11-2 to TRBJ1-6, with D hard to call. Near its end, the DNA agrees better with TRBJ1-1, so the J call may be wrong. From germline, CDR1 is SGHAT and CDR2 FQNNGV. The CDR3 runs 13 residues. CDR3 amino acids: CASSLGTAAEAFF. CDR3 DNA sequence: TGTGCCAGCAGCCTTGGTACGGCGGCTGAAGCTTTCTTT.

This clonotype is hyperexpanded (1% or more) in the sample. The J gene is TRBJ1-1, the V gene TRBV10-1; D is undetermined. Per germline, CDR1 WNHNN and CDR2 SYGVQD (reference sequence). Trimming took off 6 bases at V and 1 base at J, with 12 bases between the two ends. The CDR3 extends over 14 amino acids. In DNA form, the CDR3 reads TGCGCCAGCAGCGGAGGGTTTCGGAACACTGAAGCTTTCTTT. It encodes CASSGGFRNTEAFF.

This clonotype was observed a handful of times. The chain recombines TRBV6-5 with TRBJ1-2; 7 nucleotides agree with TRBD1. The J segment lost 4 bases and the V segment lost 0 bases, leaving 5 bases of the junction unmatched. There are 15 residues in the CDR3. In germline, CDR1 is MNHEY, CDR2 SVGAGI. For the CDR3, the DNA is TGTGCCAGCAGTTACTCGTCGGGACAGCCCTATGGCTACACCTTC. This gives the protein CASSYSSGQPYGYTF.

This sequence joins TRBV5-4 and TRBJ2-5; no clear D gene. V was trimmed by 1 base and J by 4 bases, leaving 14 bases between them. Germline V gene sequence: CDR1 SGHNT, CDR2 YYREEE (reference sequence). CDR3 size: 15 residues. CDR3 residues: CASSLYDYVRETQYF. In nucleotides, the CDR3 is TGTGCCAGCAGCTTGTACGATTACGTTCGAGAGACCCAGTACTTC.